One sample yielded the 30 T cell receptor beta chains listed below, sequenced in a study of blood T cell repertoires in COVID-19 (TCRdb year 2020). The library came from the immunoSEQ multiplex PCR assay. In TCRdb, the immuneACCESS table is reduced to in-frame sequences with V and J assigned. These tables do not hold every clone; where another copy was compared, an unresolved V gene accounts for under half, and the others remain unexplained. The sample table holds roughly 250,000 clones, of which more than 85% were seen once. The ten largest clones add up to approximately 1.6% of the sample. The specimen sequenced was PBMCs or T cells enriched from blood (not recorded which). The receptors derive from a woman in her 50s who had recovered from COVID-19.

This clone is a singleton in its sample. This chain joins TRBV2 and TRBJ1-6; D unclear. Per germline, CDR1 SNHLY and CDR2 FYNNEI. The CDR3 covers 12 residues. Trimming stripped 7 bases from V and 9 bases from J, with 10 bases between. In nucleotides, the CDR3 is TGTGCCAGCAATTGGCTCCTTTCACCCCTCCACTTT. As protein: CASNWLLSPLHF.

The CDR3 here is CASSIGWASYEQYF. The DNA for the CDR3 is TGTGCCAGTAGTATAGGTTGGGCATCCTACGAGCAGTACTTC. The V gene is TRBV19, the J gene TRBJ2-7, with D unclear. The V end was cut by 1 base, the J end by 1 base, with 8 bases between. This CDR3 contains 14 residues. Germline CDR1 reads LNHDA; CDR2 reads SQIVND (reference sequence).

The chain employs TRBV6-4 and TRBJ2-1, with TRBD1 matching 9 bases. CDR3 size: 10 residues. CDR1 is MRHNA and CDR2 is SNTAGT in the germline V gene. After removal of 11 bases from V and 15 bases from J, the junction contained 8 bases not matched to a gene. The CDR3, as DNA: TGTGCCGGAACAGGGGGCGCGTGGTTCTTC. This translates into CAGTGGAWFF.

The gene calls are TRBV7-9 and TRBJ2-5; possibly TRBD1 for D (5 bases). The CDR3 is 15 residues long. The V end was cut by 3 bases, the J end by 5 bases, with 16 bases between. From germline, CDR1 is SEHNR and CDR2 FQNEAQ (reference sequence). The chain's CDR3 is CASSLSGQPRETQYF. DNA of the CDR3: TGTGCCAGCAGCTTGTCCGGACAACCTAGGGAGACCCAGTACTTC.

The CDR3 region is CASRQGLGGGGYTF. The CDR3 DNA reads TGTGCCAGTAGGCAGGGGCTGGGCGGCGGTGGCTACACCTTC. The chain uses TRBV19 and TRBJ1-2; weak D call: TRBD1 (6 bases). The ends were cut back, 6 bases at V and 7 bases at J, with 18 bases in the middle. The germline V gene has CDR1 LNHDA and CDR2 SQIVND (reference sequence). The CDR3 length is 14 residues. Full variable domain (remainder filled in from reference TRBV19 and TRBJ1-2): DGGITQSPKYLFRKEGQNVTLSCEQNLNHDAMYWYRQDPGQGLRLIYYSQIVNDFQKGDIAEGYSVSREKKESFPLTVTSAQKNPTAFYLCASRQGLGGGGYTFGSGTRLTVV.

The chain couples TRBV27 to TRBJ1-2; tentative D call: TRBD1 (5 bases). Looked up from germline, CDR1 is MNHEY and CDR2 is SMNVEV (reference sequence). V lost 2 bases to trimming and J lost 8 bases, with 18 bases between them. This CDR3 spans 15 amino acids. In nucleotides, the CDR3 is TGTGCCAGCAGTTTAAGGTGGGGGGTAAAAGGCGGCTACACCTTC. This translates into CASSLRWGVKGGYTF.

This chain uses TRBV15 with TRBJ1-4; D not resolved. Trimming removed 1 base at V and 5 bases at J, with 11 bases between. This CDR3 is built from 15 residues. The germline V gene encodes CDR1 LNHNV and CDR2 YYDKDF (reference sequence). The CDR3 here is CATSRVGQRNEKLFF. CDR3 coding DNA: TGTGCCACCAGCAGAGTCGGCCAGCGAAATGAAAAACTGTTTTTT.

This chain uses TRBV27 with TRBJ2-5; 10 bases map to TRBD2. This CDR3 has 16 amino acids. Germline trimming cut 4 bases from V and 7 bases from J; bases unmatched to any gene: 12. Per the germline V gene, CDR1 is MNHEY and CDR2 is SMNVEV (reference sequence). In DNA, the CDR3 is TGTGCCAGCAGTTCCGCGCGACTAGCGGGCAAAGCGACCCAGTACTTC. This encodes CASSSARLAGKATQYF.

This clone was detected only a few times. This sequence joins TRBV5-1 and TRBJ1-5, with D tentatively TRBD1 (5 bases). The CDR3 spans 15 residues. V lost 0 bases, J lost 5 bases, and 12 bases lay in between. CDR1 and CDR2 (germline): SGHRS, YFSETQ. The chain's CDR3 is CASSLEGSRDQPQHF. The CDR3 DNA reads TGCGCCAGCAGCTTGGAAGGTTCCAGGGATCAGCCCCAGCATTTT.

The rearrangement uses TRBV27 and TRBJ2-5; no clear D gene. In germline, CDR1 is MNHEY, CDR2 SMNVEV (reference sequence). The CDR3 totals 13 residues. The V end was cut by 5 bases, the J end by 0 bases, with 7 bases between. CDR3 region: CASSRVHQETQYF. Here the CDR3 DNA reads TGTGCCAGCAGTCGGGTGCACCAAGAGACCCAGTACTTC.

The chain is built from TRBV7-2 and TRBJ2-1; 10 bases are a match to TRBD1. Germline V lookup: CDR1 SGHTA, CDR2 FQGNSA. Germline trimming cut 4 bases from V and 4 bases from J; bases unmatched to any gene: 4. This CDR3 has 15 amino acids. CDR3: CASSSGTGAYNEQFF. The DNA for the CDR3 is TGTGCCAGCAGCTCCGGGACAGGGGCTTACAATGAGCAGTTCTTC.

J is TRBJ1-2 and V is TRBV12-5; tentatively, D is TRBD1 (5 bases). The germline V gene encodes CDR1 LGHNT and CDR2 FRNRAP. The length of the CDR3 is 13 residues. V dropped 4 bases and J dropped 8 bases, with 14 bases sitting between them. CDR3 coding DNA: TGTGCTAGTGGTTCGACAGTGGGAGGCGGCTACACCTTC. It is translated as CASGSTVGGGYTF.

The V and J genes are TRBV7-2 and TRBJ2-3; D gene unclear. The CDR3 loop spans 14 amino acids. From germline, CDR1 is SGHTA and CDR2 FQGNSA. Trimming took off 4 bases at V and 5 bases at J, with 13 bases between the two ends. CDR3 sequence (DNA): TGTGCCAGCAGCTCGAGTACGAATAGAGATACGCAGTATTTT. This gives the protein CASSSSTNRDTQYF.

V usage is TRBV20-1 and J usage is TRBJ2-1, with D possibly TRBD2 on 5 matching bases. Trimming removed 5 bases from V and 9 bases from J, with 8 bases in between. Germline V CDR1 and CDR2: DFQATT, SNEGSKA (reference sequence). The CDR3 sequence is 10 residues long. The CDR3 reads CSAPRGEQFF. Written as DNA, the CDR3 is TGCAGTGCTCCCCGGGGTGAGCAGTTCTTC.

This clone occurred a few times. J is TRBJ1-2 and V is TRBV18; no clear D gene. This CDR3 has 13 amino acids. Trimming took 1 base from V and 1 from J, leaving 4 bases between them. Germline V lookup: CDR1 KGHSH, CDR2 LQKENI. The CDR3 spells CASSPLSNYGYTF. The CDR3 DNA is TGTGCCAGCTCACCACTCAGTAACTATGGCTACACCTTC. The full variable domain, its missing parts supplied by reference TRBV18 and TRBJ1-2, is NAGVMQNPRHLVRRRGQEARLRCSPMKGHSHVYWYRQLPEEGLKFMVYLQKENIIDESGMPKERFSAEFPKEGPSILRIQQVVRGDSAAYFCASSPLSNYGYTFGSGTRLTVV.

This sequence joins TRBV3-1 (or the pseudogene TRBV3-2) and TRBJ2-1; the match to TRBD1 covers 8 bases. J was trimmed by 3 bases and V by 0 bases; bases with no gene match: 4. Germline loops: CDR1 LGHDT, CDR2 YNNKEL (reference sequence). The CDR3 has 16 residues. The CDR3 protein is CASSQDVTGVYNEQFF. The CDR3 bases are TGTGCCAGCAGCCAAGACGTGACAGGGGTCTACAATGAGCAGTTCTTC.

The genes are TRBV27 and TRBJ2-7; perhaps TRBD1 as D (5 bases). In germline, CDR1 is MNHEY, CDR2 SMNVEV (reference sequence). The CDR3 has 15 residues. The germline V and J ends were trimmed by 0 bases and 3 bases, with 12 bases remaining between them. The CDR3 sequence: CASSLSPQGNYEQYF. CDR3 DNA: TGTGCCAGCAGTTTATCTCCGCAGGGCAACTACGAGCAGTACTTC.

The V gene is TRBV6-5, the J gene TRBJ1-4, with D possibly TRBD1 on 5 matching bases. V lost 5 bases and J lost 5, with 12 bases in between. The CDR3 totals 14 residues. The germline gives CDR1 MNHEY, CDR2 SVGAGI. CDR3 region: CASSMGRGNEKLFF. The CDR3, as DNA: TGTGCCAGCAGTATGGGACGGGGGAATGAAAAACTGTTTTTT.

The J gene is TRBJ1-5, the V gene TRBV27; the D is unclear. The ends were cut back, 6 bases at V and 4 bases at J, with 10 bases in the middle. Germline V CDR1 and CDR2: MNHEY, SMNVEV (reference sequence). The CDR3 contains 13 residues. The CDR3 spells CASREGTNQPQHF. The CDR3, as DNA: TGTGCCAGCAGAGAGGGAACGAATCAGCCCCAGCATTTT.

With respect to this clone: One junction end disagrees with the germline gene, perhaps due to a read error. The chain employs TRBV29-1 and TRBJ2-7; possible D gene TRBD2, 5 bases. This CDR3 comprises 14 residues. CDR1 SQVTM and CDR2 ANQGSEA come from the germline V gene. The CDR3 spells CRVVGRVGSYEQYF. The CDR3, as DNA: TGCAGGGTTGTTGGGCGGGTGGGGAGCTACGAGCAGTACTTC.

The chain uses TRBV19 and TRBJ1-5; weak D call: TRBD1 (5 bases). Looked up from germline, CDR1 is LNHDA and CDR2 is SQIVND (reference sequence). The germline V and J ends were trimmed by 3 bases and 5 bases, with 11 bases remaining between them. CDR3 length equals 14 residues. The DNA of the CDR3 is TGTGCCAGTAGTATCCAGGGTTATCATCAGCCCCAGCATTTT. Amino acids: CASSIQGYHQPQHF.

The rearrangement uses TRBV2 and TRBJ2-4; 7 bases align to TRBD2. The junction had 5 bases not matched to a gene; V was cut back by 1 base and J by 2 bases. Germline CDR1 and CDR2: SNHLY and FYNNEI. CDR3 size: 16 residues. CDR3 sequence reads: CASSEGREVTKNIQYF. CDR3 nucleotides: TGTGCCAGCAGTGAAGGACGGGAGGTGACCAAAAACATTCAGTACTTC.

DNA for the CDR3: TGCGCCAGCAGCTTTGGCGGATTCGACACTGAAGCTTTCTTT. Encoded protein: CASSFGGFDTEAFF. V is TRBV5-1 and J is TRBJ1-1; no definite D call. Germline-derived CDR1 and CDR2 are SGHRS and YFSETQ. The length of the CDR3 is 14 residues. V was clipped by 2 bases and J by 3 bases, with 11 bases between them.

To note about this clone: One end of the junction fails to match germline, which may point to a read error. The chain combines TRBV28 with TRBJ1-2, with a tentative D call TRBD1 (5 bases). The CDR3 sequence is 11 residues long. Germline V lookup: CDR1 MDHEN, CDR2 SYDVKM. CDR3 sequence (DNA): TGCTCTTCCGGCAGGGAGGGTGGCTACACCTTC. Encoded protein: CSSGREGGYTF.

V is TRBV14 and J is TRBJ2-7; 7 nucleotides align to TRBD1. CDR3 size: 13 residues. Losses at the gene ends were 2 bases for V and 6 bases for J; bases not matched to a gene: 4. Germline V gene sequence: CDR1 SGHDN, CDR2 FVKESK. The CDR3 region is CASSQLYRGEQYF. CDR3 coding DNA: TGTGCCAGCAGCCAACTCTACAGGGGCGAGCAGTACTTC.

The chain joins TRBV2 to TRBJ2-5; no clear D gene. V lost 0 bases to trimming and J lost 5 bases, with 4 bases between them. The CDR3 covers 12 residues. Germline values: CDR1 SNHLY, CDR2 FYNNEI. The CDR3 bases are TGTGCCAGCAGTGAAGCGGGCGAGACCCAGTACTTC. Translating gives CASSEAGETQYF.

This clone came up a few times. The rearrangement joins TRBV7-2 to TRBJ1-5, with 10 bases aligning to TRBD1. CDR3 size: 14 residues. V was clipped by 4 bases and J by 4 bases; unmatched bases: 1. Germline values: CDR1 SGHTA, CDR2 FQGNSA. The CDR3 DNA sequence: TGTGCCAGCAGCTGGACAGGGGGAAATCAGCCCCAGCATTTT. Its translation is CASSWTGGNQPQHF.

The chain combines TRBV9 with TRBJ2-7, with 9 bases fitting TRBD2. CDR3 length equals 16 residues. J lost 2 bases, V lost 4 bases, and 10 bases had no gene match. Germline assignment: CDR1 SGDLS and CDR2 YYNGEE. CDR3: CASSMSPASGAYEQYF. The CDR3 DNA reads TGTGCCAGCAGCATGAGCCCGGCTAGCGGGGCCTACGAGCAGTACTTC.

CDR3 protein: CASRGLARVPQHF. The CDR3 DNA follows: TGTGCCAGCAGAGGACTAGCCCGGGTGCCCCAGCATTTT. This sequence joins TRBV2 and TRBJ1-5; D call uncertain. The CDR3 has 13 residues. Germline V CDR1 and CDR2: SNHLY, FYNNEI. Between the trimmed V and J ends, which lost 6 bases and 9 bases, there was a span of 15 bases.

This chain connects TRBV9 to TRBJ1-2, with D maybe TRBD1 (6 bases). There are 16 residues in the CDR3. Germline loops: CDR1 SGDLS, CDR2 YYNGEE. V lost 0 bases and J 4 bases, leaving 16 bases between the germline ends. CDR3 in amino acids: CASSVEVGTRGYGYTF. CDR3 coding DNA: TGTGCCAGCAGCGTAGAGGTCGGGACAAGGGGCTATGGCTACACCTTC.